Presented here are 32 T cell receptor beta chains from one specimen sequenced in a study of memory CD4+ T cells and cytomegalovirus serostatus. Only in-frame clones appear in the TCRdb table, and some are missing; sequencing was by immunoSEQ multiplex PCR. This table has about 100,000 clones, about 80% appearing once. Single viable CD3+CD4+CD8-CD45RO+ cells were sorted as the memory CD4+ T cells. Sequenced: memory CD4+ T cells from blood. The source of these receptors is an adult in good health and CMV-seropositive.

V and J are TRBV5-4 and TRBJ1-1; 8 nucleotides agree with TRBD1. J lost 3 bases, V lost 4 bases, and 5 bases had no gene match. Germline V gene lookup returns CDR1 SGHNT and CDR2 YYREEE (reference sequence). The CDR3 is 14 amino acids. The DNA for the CDR3 is TGTGCCAGCAGCCCGGGACAGGAGTACACTGAAGCTTTCTTT. Translating it yields CASSPGQEYTEAFF.

This clone was observed once. This CDR3 reads CASSSVGGTNTGELFF. CDR3 nucleotide sequence: TGTGCCAGCAGCTCGGTTGGCGGGACGAACACCGGGGAGCTGTTTTTT. J is TRBJ2-2 and V is TRBV7-3; tentative D call: TRBD2 (6 bases). CDR3 size: 16 residues. Trimming stripped 4 bases from V and 0 bases from J, with 12 bases between. Germline lookup yields CDR1 SGHTA and CDR2 FQGTGA. Full variable domain (missing parts from reference TRBV7-3 and TRBJ2-2): GAGVSQTPSNKVTEKGKYVELRCDPISGHTALYWYRQSLGQGPEFLIYFQGTGAADDSGLPNDRFFAVRPEGSVSTLKIQRTERGDSAVYLCASSSVGGTNTGELFFGEGSRLTVL.

This clone was seen a handful of times. The chain uses TRBV5-4 and TRBJ1-1; 7 nucleotides match TRBD1. The CDR3 covers 13 residues. Germline V gene data show CDR1 as SGHNT and CDR2 as YYREEE (reference sequence). V lost 0 bases and J lost 7; bases outside the gene matches: 3. CDR3 sequence: CASSLGGQYEAFF. For the CDR3, the DNA is TGTGCCAGCAGCTTGGGGGGACAGTATGAAGCTTTCTTT.

This rearrangement joins TRBV19 to TRBJ2-4; no clear D. V shed 5 bases and J shed 5 bases, with 13 bases lying between them. The CDR3 runs 14 residues. Germline V lookup: CDR1 LNHDA, CDR2 SQIVND (reference sequence). The CDR3 DNA sequence: TGTGCCAGTAGTGTCCAGGCCGTTGAAAACATTCAGTACTTC. Translation gives CASSVQAVENIQYF.

The chain recombines TRBV19 with TRBJ2-1, with D unresolved. Germline CDR1 and CDR2: LNHDA and SQIVND (reference sequence). The CDR3 extends over 13 amino acids. V lost 0 bases to trimming and J lost 5 bases, with 5 bases between them. The CDR3 is CASSIEGNNEQFF. Here the CDR3 DNA reads TGTGCCAGTAGTATAGAGGGAAACAATGAGCAGTTCTTC.

There are a few counts of this clone. The rearrangement links TRBV28 to TRBJ2-7, with 12 positions matching TRBD2. Germline values: CDR1 MDHEN, CDR2 SYDVKM. This CDR3 is built from 14 residues. Losses at the gene ends were 5 bases for V and 9 bases for J; bases not matched to a gene: 8. The CDR3 loop is CASSATSGSTGQYF. The DNA for the CDR3 is TGTGCCAGCAGTGCGACTAGCGGGAGTACGGGGCAGTACTTC. Full variable domain (rest looked up from reference TRBV28 and TRBJ2-7): DVKVTQSSRYLVKRTGEKVFLECVQDMDHENMFWYRQDPGLGLRLIYFSYDVKMKEKGDIPEGYSVSREKKERFSLILESASTNQTSMYLCASSATSGSTGQYFGPGTRLTVT.

The rearrangement joins TRBV5-1 to TRBJ2-1, with D tentatively TRBD2 (6 bases). Per the germline V gene, CDR1 is SGHRS and CDR2 is YFSETQ. V lost 4 bases and J lost 0, with 17 bases in between. The CDR3 is 17 amino acids. In DNA, the CDR3 is TGCGCCAGCAGCCCCCGGAGGGGCCAGAGCTCCTACAATGAGCAGTTCTTC. This sequence encodes CASSPRRGQSSYNEQFF. The variable domain in full, with the rest retrieved from reference TRBV5-1 and TRBJ2-1, is KAGVTQTPRYLIKTRGQQVTLSCSPISGHRSVSWYQQTPGQGLQFLFEYFSETQRNKGNFPGRFSGRQFSNSRSEMNVSTLELGDSALYLCASSPRRGQSSYNEQFFGPGTRLTVL.

Only a few counts were recorded for this clone. The chain joins TRBV7-3 to TRBJ2-2, with unresolved D. The germline V and J ends were trimmed by 2 bases and 0 bases, with 7 bases remaining between them. Looked up from germline, CDR1 is SGHTA and CDR2 is FQGTGA. The CDR3 is made up of 15 amino acids. The CDR3 loop is CASSLSPSNTGELFF. The CDR3 DNA sequence: TGTGCCAGCAGCTTATCTCCTTCGAACACCGGGGAGCTGTTTTTT.

The CDR3 here is CASSNRGDTEAFF. Here the CDR3 DNA reads TGTGCCAGCAGCAACAGGGGAGACACTGAAGCTTTCTTT. The chain joins TRBV4-2 to TRBJ1-1; 7 bases line up with TRBD1. The germline V gene encodes CDR1 LGHNA and CDR2 YNFKEQ. The CDR3 is 13 amino acids. V was clipped by 5 bases and J by 3 bases; unmatched bases: 3.

This CDR3 reads CASSLAGSLNYGYTF. In DNA, the CDR3 is TGTGCCAGCAGCTTGGCAGGCAGTCTAAACTATGGCTACACCTTC. This chain uses TRBV5-5 with TRBJ1-2; D not resolved. Germline V CDR1 and CDR2: SGHKS, YYEKEE (reference sequence). This CDR3 has 15 residues. Trimming removed 0 bases at V and 2 bases at J, with 11 bases between.

This clone was detected only once. V is TRBV4-2 and J is TRBJ2-3, with 12 bases matching TRBD2. The junction had 4 bases not matched to a gene; V was cut back by 4 bases and J by 5 bases. CDR3 length: 15 residues. Looked up from germline, CDR1 is LGHNA and CDR2 is YNFKEQ. In DNA form, the CDR3 reads TGTGCCAGCAGCCCAGGGGGACTAGCGGGAGATACGCAGTATTTT. Its translation is CASSPGGLAGDTQYF.

The chain employs TRBV6-5 and TRBJ2-1; tentative D call: TRBD2 (6 bases). Trimming stripped 7 bases from V and 5 bases from J, with 18 bases between. The CDR3 loop spans 15 amino acids. Germline V CDR1 and CDR2: MNHEY, SVGAGI. The CDR3 is CASTPMGRDHNEQFF. The CDR3 nucleotides are TGTGCCAGCACCCCGATGGGGCGGGACCACAATGAGCAGTTCTTC.

J is TRBJ1-3 and V is TRBV21-1; TRBD1 was called by the table and not checked on the DNA. TRBV21-1 is a pseudogene. This CDR3 comprises 20 residues. The CDR3 loop reads CASSKKGKGQLGVCGNTIYF. In DNA, the CDR3 is TGTGCCAGCAGCAAAAAGGGAAAGGGACAGTTAGGGGTTTGTGGAAACACCATATATTTT.

This chain joins TRBV5-1 and TRBJ2-2; D not resolved. Per germline, CDR1 SGHRS and CDR2 YFSETQ. V lost 0 bases and J lost 0, with 6 bases in between. CDR3 length: 15 residues. The CDR3 bases are TGCGCCAGCAGCTTGGATCGTCCGAACACCGGGGAGCTGTTTTTT. This sequence encodes CASSLDRPNTGELFF.

The genes are TRBV5-4 and TRBJ2-1; D unclear. The CDR3 length is 17 residues. Per the germline V gene, CDR1 is SGHNT and CDR2 is YYREEE (reference sequence). V lost 0 bases, J lost 1 base, and 14 bases lay in between. Here the CDR3 DNA reads TGTGCCAGCAGCTTGGGACTTGCTAGTAGATCCTACAATGAGCAGTTCTTC. Translated: CASSLGLASRSYNEQFF.

This clone was seen a single time. The gene calls are TRBV5-4 and TRBJ1-1; 7 nucleotides line up with TRBD1. Germline CDR1 reads SGHNT; CDR2 reads YYREEE (reference sequence). Losses at the gene ends were 4 bases for V and 1 base for J; bases not matched to a gene: 7. CDR3 length: 15 residues. The CDR3 protein is CASSKMTGTNTEAFF. DNA for the CDR3: TGTGCCAGCAGCAAAATGACAGGGACGAACACTGAAGCTTTCTTT.

The chain has TRBV6-6 and TRBJ1-2, with D maybe TRBD1 (5 bases). Trimming took 7 bases from V and 7 from J, leaving 13 bases between them. From germline, CDR1 is MNHNY and CDR2 SVGAGI (reference sequence). There are 12 residues in the CDR3. This chain's CDR3 is CASKVGEGGYTF. As DNA, the CDR3 is TGTGCCAGCAAAGTAGGGGAGGGTGGCTACACCTTC.

This chain connects TRBV28 to TRBJ2-5; D is undetermined. This CDR3 region has 12 residues. In germline, CDR1 is MDHEN, CDR2 SYDVKM. The V end lost 4 bases, the J end lost 2 bases, and 5 bases lay between the germline ends. CDR3 sequence: CASSSRQETQYF. The CDR3 region has the DNA TGTGCCAGCAGTTCGAGGCAAGAGACCCAGTACTTC. Using reference TRBV28 and TRBJ2-5 for the parts outside the CDR3, the full variable domain is DVKVTQSSRYLVKRTGEKVFLECVQDMDHENMFWYRQDPGLGLRLIYFSYDVKMKEKGDIPEGYSVSREKKERFSLILESASTNQTSMYLCASSSRQETQYFGPGTRLLVL.

The chain couples TRBV6-6 to TRBJ2-5, with D possibly being TRBD1 (5 bases). The length of the CDR3 is 15 residues. Germline CDR1 and CDR2: MNHNY and SVGAGI (reference sequence). Trimming stripped 4 bases from V and 2 bases from J, with 14 bases between. The CDR3 is CASSSRTPLQETQYF. The CDR3 bases are TGTGCCAGCAGTTCTCGGACACCCTTGCAAGAGACCCAGTACTTC.

The V and J genes are TRBV28 and TRBJ1-1; 10 bases align to TRBD1. Germline V gene lookup returns CDR1 MDHEN and CDR2 SYDVKM. The ends lost 10 bases at V and 11 bases at J; junction bases unmatched: 10. This CDR3 has 12 amino acids. For the CDR3, the DNA is TGTGCCACCTGGGGACAGGGGCTTGTCGCTTTCTTT. As protein: CATWGQGLVAFF. Full variable domain (remainder filled in from reference TRBV28 and TRBJ1-1): DVKVTQSSRYLVKRTGEKVFLECVQDMDHENMFWYRQDPGLGLRLIYFSYDVKMKEKGDIPEGYSVSREKKERFSLILESASTNQTSMYLCATWGQGLVAFFGQGTRLTVV.

The chain links TRBV30 to TRBJ1-1; D is possibly TRBD1 (5 bases). The CDR3 is 14 residues long. Looked up from germline, CDR1 is GTSNPN and CDR2 is SVGIG (reference sequence). V was cut by 4 bases and J by 1 base, with 13 bases left in between. The CDR3 sequence: CAWKRGPANTEAFF. As DNA, the CDR3 is TGTGCCTGGAAGAGGGGTCCCGCGAACACTGAAGCTTTCTTT.

This sequence joins TRBV4-1 and TRBJ2-1, with D possibly being TRBD2 (6 bases). Trimming shortened V by 4 bases and J by 1 base, and 8 bases separated the two germline ends. Germline V CDR1 and CDR2: MGHRA, YSYEKL. CDR3 length equals 14 residues. CDR3 in DNA: TGCGCCAGCAGCCTCGGGGGTTCCTACAATGAGCAGTTCTTC. Protein: CASSLGGSYNEQFF.

The rearrangement links TRBV6-1 to TRBJ2-7, with no clear D. CDR1 and CDR2 from the germline V gene are MNHNS and SASEGT. The germline V and J ends were trimmed by 5 bases and 4 bases, with 9 bases remaining between them. The CDR3 is 12 amino acids. CDR3: CASSRSEYEQYF. The CDR3 coding sequence is TGTGCCAGCAGTCGATCGGAGTACGAGCAGTACTTC.

The rearrangement uses TRBV5-1 and TRBJ2-5; the D gene is possibly TRBD1 (5 bases). The CDR3 loop spans 15 amino acids. The germline V and J ends were trimmed by 1 base and 6 bases, with 16 bases remaining between them. The germline gives CDR1 SGHRS, CDR2 YFSETQ. CDR3 sequence: CASSLSLGRVKTQYF. The CDR3 region has the DNA TGCGCCAGCAGCTTGAGCTTAGGCAGGGTTAAGACCCAGTACTTC.

The chain's CDR3 is CALDVLGGGTQYF. The CDR3, as DNA: TGTGCCTTAGACGTACTAGGCGGGGGGACCCAGTACTTC. This chain uses TRBV30 with TRBJ2-5; 7 positions match TRBD2. Losses at the gene ends were 7 bases for V and 7 bases for J; bases not matched to a gene: 12. CDR3 size: 13 residues. Germline V lookup: CDR1 GTSNPN, CDR2 SVGIG (reference sequence).

This chain uses TRBV5-4 with TRBJ2-5; TRBD2 matches at 8 bases. This CDR3 region has 15 residues. Losses at the gene ends were 4 bases for V and 2 bases for J; bases not matched to a gene: 7. CDR1 is SGHNT, CDR2 YYREEE, per germline (reference sequence). The CDR3 protein is CASSPGGGGQETQYF. The CDR3 DNA sequence: TGTGCCAGCAGCCCCGGGGGGGGTGGGCAAGAGACCCAGTACTTC.

The CDR3 protein is CASSEGLAGGTGLQYF. CDR3 nucleotides: TGTGCCAGCAGTGAGGGGCTAGCGGGAGGTACGGGCCTTCAGTACTTC. V is TRBV2 and J is TRBJ2-4, with TRBD2 matching over 11 bases. The length of the CDR3 is 16 residues. V was pared by 3 bases and J by 11 bases, with 12 bases of the junction left unmatched. CDR1 SNHLY and CDR2 FYNNEI come from the germline V gene.

The CDR3 reads CASSGLNQPQHF. The CDR3 DNA reads TGTGCCAGCAGTGGACTAAATCAGCCCCAGCATTTT. The chain couples TRBV6-1 to TRBJ1-5; the D is unclear. V was cut by 4 bases and J by 4 bases, with 5 bases left in between. Germline V CDR1 and CDR2: MNHNS, SASEGT. This CDR3 is 12 amino acids long.

The chain joins TRBV10-1 to TRBJ2-7, with TRBD2 matching over 12 bases. V lost 7 bases, J lost 2 bases, and 24 bases stayed unmatched. The germline V gene has CDR1 WNHNN and CDR2 SYGVQD (reference sequence). This CDR3 region has 21 residues. As DNA, the CDR3 is TGCGCCAGCATTCAGACTAGCGGGGGTTTTACTGGAGGGCTATTAGCCTACGAGCAGTACTTC. Its protein product is CASIQTSGGFTGGLLAYEQYF.

The genes are TRBV5-1 and TRBJ1-1; D is uncertain. The CDR3 runs to 14 residues. The V end lost 5 bases, the J end lost 5 bases, and 16 bases lay between the germline ends. The germline V gene has CDR1 SGHRS and CDR2 YFSETQ. CDR3 DNA: TGCGCCAGCAGGGTCTTTGACATAGGGACTGAAGCTTTCTTT. It is translated as CASRVFDIGTEAFF.

The genes are TRBV5-6 and TRBJ1-3, with D possibly matching TRBD1 (5 bases). V was clipped by 0 bases and J by 4 bases, with 5 bases between them. There are 13 residues in the CDR3. Germline V gene lookup returns CDR1 SGHDT and CDR2 YYEEEE. CDR3 sequence reads: CASSLDRGNTIYF. The CDR3 coding sequence is TGTGCCAGCAGCTTGGACAGGGGAAACACCATATATTTT.

The rearrangement uses TRBV15 and TRBJ2-2, with D perhaps TRBD2 (6 bases). Trimming stripped 0 bases from V and 6 bases from J, with 17 bases between. CDR1 and CDR2 from the germline V gene are LNHNV and YYDKDF (reference sequence). The CDR3 runs to 17 residues. Here the CDR3 DNA reads TGTGCCACCAGCAGAGATCTCCCTAGCGCTAAGGCCGGGGAGCTGTTTTTT. It encodes CATSRDLPSAKAGELFF.